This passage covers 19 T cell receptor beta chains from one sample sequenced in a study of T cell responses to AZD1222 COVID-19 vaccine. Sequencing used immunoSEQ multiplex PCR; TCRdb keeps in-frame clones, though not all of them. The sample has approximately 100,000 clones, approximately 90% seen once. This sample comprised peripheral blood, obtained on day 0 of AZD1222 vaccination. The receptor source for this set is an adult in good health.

CDR3 DNA sequence: TGTGCCAGCAGCTACGCCGGACAGAACTACGAGCAGTACTTC. Translated: CASSYAGQNYEQYF. V gene TRBV11-3 combines with J gene TRBJ2-7, with a weak D call TRBD1 (6 bases). The CDR3 has 14 residues. Trimming cost V 4 bases and J 3 bases, with 13 bases left between them. Germline V CDR1 and CDR2: SGHNT, YENEEA.

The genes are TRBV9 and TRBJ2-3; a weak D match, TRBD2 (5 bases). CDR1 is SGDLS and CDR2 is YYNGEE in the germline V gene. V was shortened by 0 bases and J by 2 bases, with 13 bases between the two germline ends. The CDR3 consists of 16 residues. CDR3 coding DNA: TGTGCCAGCAGCGTAGCGGGGAGCTCATACACAGATACGCAGTATTTT. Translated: CASSVAGSSYTDTQYF.

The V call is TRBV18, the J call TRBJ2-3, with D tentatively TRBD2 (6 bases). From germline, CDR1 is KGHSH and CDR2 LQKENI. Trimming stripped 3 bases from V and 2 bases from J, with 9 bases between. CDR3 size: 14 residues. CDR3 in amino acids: CASSPGLFTDTQYF. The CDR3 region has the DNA TGTGCCAGCTCACCGGGACTTTTCACAGATACGCAGTATTTT. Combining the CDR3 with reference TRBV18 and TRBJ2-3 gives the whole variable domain NAGVMQNPRHLVRRRGQEARLRCSPMKGHSHVYWYRQLPEEGLKFMVYLQKENIIDESGMPKERFSAEFPKEGPSILRIQQVVRGDSAAYFCASSPGLFTDTQYFGPGTRLTVL.

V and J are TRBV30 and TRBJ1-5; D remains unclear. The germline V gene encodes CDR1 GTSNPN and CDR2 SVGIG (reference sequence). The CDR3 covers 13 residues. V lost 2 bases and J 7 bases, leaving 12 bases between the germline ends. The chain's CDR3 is CAWSPTTSQPQHF. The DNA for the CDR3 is TGTGCCTGGAGTCCAACTACGTCCCAGCCCCAGCATTTT.

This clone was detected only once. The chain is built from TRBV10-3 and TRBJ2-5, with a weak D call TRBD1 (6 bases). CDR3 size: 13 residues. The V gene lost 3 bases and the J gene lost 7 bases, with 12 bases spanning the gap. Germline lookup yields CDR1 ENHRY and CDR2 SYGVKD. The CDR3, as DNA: TGTGCCATCAGTGAAGGACAGCCCGGGACCCAGTACTTC. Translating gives CAISEGQPGTQYF.

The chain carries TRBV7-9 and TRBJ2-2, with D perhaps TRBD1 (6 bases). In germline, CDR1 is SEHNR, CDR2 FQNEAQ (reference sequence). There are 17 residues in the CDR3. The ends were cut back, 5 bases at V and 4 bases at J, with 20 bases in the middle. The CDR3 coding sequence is TGTGCCAGCAGCCTACATAAATACAGGGAAGGCACCGGGGAGCTGTTTTTT. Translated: CASSLHKYREGTGELFF.

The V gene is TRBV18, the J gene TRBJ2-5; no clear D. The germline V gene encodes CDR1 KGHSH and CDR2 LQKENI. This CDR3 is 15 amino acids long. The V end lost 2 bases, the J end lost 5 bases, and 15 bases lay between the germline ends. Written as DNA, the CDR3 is TGTGCCAGCTCACCATCTCTGAGCCCGACGGAGACCCAGTACTTC. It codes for CASSPSLSPTETQYF.

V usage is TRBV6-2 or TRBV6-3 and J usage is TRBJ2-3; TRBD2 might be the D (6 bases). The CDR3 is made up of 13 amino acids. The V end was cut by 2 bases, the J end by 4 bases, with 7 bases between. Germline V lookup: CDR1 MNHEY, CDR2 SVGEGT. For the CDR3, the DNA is TGTGCCAGCAGTTACGGAGGGCCAGATACGCAGTATTTT. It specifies CASSYGGPDTQYF.

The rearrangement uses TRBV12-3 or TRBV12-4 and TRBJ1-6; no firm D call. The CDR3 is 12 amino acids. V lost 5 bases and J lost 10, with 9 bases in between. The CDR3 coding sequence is TGTGCCAGCAGTAAGGACCTGTCACCCCTCCACTTT. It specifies CASSKDLSPLHF.

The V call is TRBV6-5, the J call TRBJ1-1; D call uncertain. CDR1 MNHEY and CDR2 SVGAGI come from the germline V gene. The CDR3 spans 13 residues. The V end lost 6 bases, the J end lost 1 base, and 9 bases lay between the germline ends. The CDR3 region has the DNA TGTGCCAGCAGCCTCCGGAGGAACACTGAAGCTTTCTTT. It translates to CASSLRRNTEAFF.

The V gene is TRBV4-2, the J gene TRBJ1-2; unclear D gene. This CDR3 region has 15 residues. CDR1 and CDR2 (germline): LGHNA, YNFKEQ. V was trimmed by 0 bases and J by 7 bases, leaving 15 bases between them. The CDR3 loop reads CASSQEGTGSVGYTF. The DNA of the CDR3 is TGTGCCAGCAGCCAAGAGGGTACCGGGTCGGTTGGCTACACCTTC.

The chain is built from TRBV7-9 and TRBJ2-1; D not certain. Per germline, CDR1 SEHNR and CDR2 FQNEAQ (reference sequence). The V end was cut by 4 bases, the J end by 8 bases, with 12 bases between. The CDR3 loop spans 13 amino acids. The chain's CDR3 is CASSSHPGDEQFF. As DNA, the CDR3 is TGTGCCAGCAGCTCGCATCCGGGCGATGAGCAGTTCTTC.

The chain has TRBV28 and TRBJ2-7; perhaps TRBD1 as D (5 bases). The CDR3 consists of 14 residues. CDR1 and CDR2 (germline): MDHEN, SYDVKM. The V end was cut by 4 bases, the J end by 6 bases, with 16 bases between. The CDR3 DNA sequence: TGTGCCAGCAGTTCCCTAGGGGTCGAAGGCGAGCAGTACTTC. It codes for CASSSLGVEGEQYF.

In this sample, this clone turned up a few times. The CDR3 spells CASSIGRGNGEQYF. The CDR3 nucleotides are TGTGCCAGTAGTATAGGCAGGGGGAATGGTGAGCAGTACTTC. This chain connects TRBV19 to TRBJ2-7, with 7 bases that match TRBD1. V shed 1 base and J 7 bases; nucleotides not matched to a gene: 7. CDR1 LNHDA and CDR2 SQIVND come from the germline V gene (reference sequence). The CDR3 totals 14 residues.

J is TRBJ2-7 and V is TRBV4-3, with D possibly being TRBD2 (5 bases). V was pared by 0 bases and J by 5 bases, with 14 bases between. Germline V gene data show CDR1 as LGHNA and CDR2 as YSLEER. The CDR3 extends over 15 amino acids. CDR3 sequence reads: CASSQERVQSHEQYF. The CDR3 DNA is TGCGCCAGCAGCCAAGAGAGGGTACAAAGCCACGAGCAGTACTTC.

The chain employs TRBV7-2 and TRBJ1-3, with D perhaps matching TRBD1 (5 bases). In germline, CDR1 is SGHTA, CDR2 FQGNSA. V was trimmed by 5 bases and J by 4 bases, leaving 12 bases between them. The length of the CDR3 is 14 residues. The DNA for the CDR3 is TGTGCCAGCAGCCCCGACAGCGGAGGAAACACCATATATTTT. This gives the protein CASSPDSGGNTIYF.

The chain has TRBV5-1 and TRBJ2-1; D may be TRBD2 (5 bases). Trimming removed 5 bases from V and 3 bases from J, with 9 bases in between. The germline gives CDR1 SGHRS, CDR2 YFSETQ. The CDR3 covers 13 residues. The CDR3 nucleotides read TGCGCCAGCAGTAGCGCGATCTACAATGAGCAGTTCTTC. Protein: CASSSAIYNEQFF.

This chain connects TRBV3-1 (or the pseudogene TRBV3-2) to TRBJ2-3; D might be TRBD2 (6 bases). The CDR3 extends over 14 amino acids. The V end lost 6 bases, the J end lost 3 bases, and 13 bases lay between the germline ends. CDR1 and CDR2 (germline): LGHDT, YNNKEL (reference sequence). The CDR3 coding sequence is TGTGCCAGCAGACTCTTTAGCGGAACAGATACGCAGTATTTT. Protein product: CASRLFSGTDTQYF.

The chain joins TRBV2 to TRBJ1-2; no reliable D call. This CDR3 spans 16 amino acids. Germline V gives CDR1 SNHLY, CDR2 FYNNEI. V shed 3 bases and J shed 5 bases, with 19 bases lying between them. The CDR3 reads CASSEGVVSYRYGYTF. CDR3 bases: TGTGCCAGCAGTGAGGGTGTAGTCTCTTATAGGTATGGCTACACCTTC.